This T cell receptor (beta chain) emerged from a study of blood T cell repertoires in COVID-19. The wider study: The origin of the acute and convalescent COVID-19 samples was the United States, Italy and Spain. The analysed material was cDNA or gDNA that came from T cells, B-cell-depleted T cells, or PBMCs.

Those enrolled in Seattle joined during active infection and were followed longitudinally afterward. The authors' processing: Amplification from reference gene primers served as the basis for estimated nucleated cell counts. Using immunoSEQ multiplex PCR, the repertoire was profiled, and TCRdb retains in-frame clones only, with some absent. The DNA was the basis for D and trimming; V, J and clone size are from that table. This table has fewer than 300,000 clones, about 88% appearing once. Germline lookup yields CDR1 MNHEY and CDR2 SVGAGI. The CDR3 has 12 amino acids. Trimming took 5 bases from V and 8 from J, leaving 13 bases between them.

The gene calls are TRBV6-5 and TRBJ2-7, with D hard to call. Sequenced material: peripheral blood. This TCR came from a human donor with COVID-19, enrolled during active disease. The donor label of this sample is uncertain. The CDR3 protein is CASSPSPAKQYF. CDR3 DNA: TGTGCCAGCAGTCCCTCCCCCGCGAAGCAGTACTTC.